This T cell receptor beta chain was recorded in a study of vaccination effects on CD4 cells after COVID-19. A remark on this clone: No antigen is known for it.

At the end of 9 to 11 days of culture, CD4+ T cells were isolated. It was between March and December 2020 that the person had a SARS-CoV-2 infection confirmed by PCR. Participants were vaccinated with two doses of either the BNT162b2 or mRNA-1273 vaccine. On both days 3 and 7, half of the culture medium was replaced with IL-2 medium. Produced via immunoSEQ multiplex PCR; TCRdb's table is partial and in-frame only. Among tens of thousands of clones, about 80% were seen once, and the ten largest hold roughly 3.5%. Material: CD4+ T cells from PBMCs cultured without peptide, obtained after COVID-19 vaccination. This receptor was taken from a human donor who had a prior SARS-CoV-2 infection.

The CDR3 protein is CASSPLESGTGGHGYTF. The CDR3 region has the DNA TGTGCCAGCTCACCGCTCGAATCCGGGACAGGGGGTCATGGCTACACCTTC. The chain combines TRBV18 with TRBJ1-2; the match to TRBD1 covers 11 bases. Germline V gene sequence: CDR1 KGHSH, CDR2 LQKENI. The CDR3 extends over 17 amino acids. V trimming: 3 bases; J trimming: 6 bases; junction bases outside the gene matches: 12.